The present entry profiles one T cell receptor beta chain with its context. The data stem from a study of beta chain features in type 1 diabetes. Every bit of the isolated RNA underwent reverse transcription, so sequencing read expressed TCRB transcripts. Here immunoSEQ multiplex PCR was the method, and the copy in TCRdb shows in-frame clones only, minus some. The sample consists of roughly 450,000 clones, 11% of them appearing once. In total, each donor contributed a single heparinised blood draw that averaged about 100 mL. Trimming removed 1 base from V and 5 bases from J, with 8 bases in between. Germline CDR1 reads SGHTA; CDR2 reads FQGTGA. CDR3 length: 14 residues.

The sequenced sample consisted of naive CD4+ T cells from blood. This receptor was taken from a woman aged 18-29 years in good health. The chain carries TRBV7-3 and TRBJ1-4; D possibly corresponds to TRBD1 (5 bases). CDR3 sequence: CASSLRAGNEKLFF. CDR3 nucleotides: TGTGCCAGCAGCTTAAGGGCAGGGAATGAAAAACTGTTTTTT.